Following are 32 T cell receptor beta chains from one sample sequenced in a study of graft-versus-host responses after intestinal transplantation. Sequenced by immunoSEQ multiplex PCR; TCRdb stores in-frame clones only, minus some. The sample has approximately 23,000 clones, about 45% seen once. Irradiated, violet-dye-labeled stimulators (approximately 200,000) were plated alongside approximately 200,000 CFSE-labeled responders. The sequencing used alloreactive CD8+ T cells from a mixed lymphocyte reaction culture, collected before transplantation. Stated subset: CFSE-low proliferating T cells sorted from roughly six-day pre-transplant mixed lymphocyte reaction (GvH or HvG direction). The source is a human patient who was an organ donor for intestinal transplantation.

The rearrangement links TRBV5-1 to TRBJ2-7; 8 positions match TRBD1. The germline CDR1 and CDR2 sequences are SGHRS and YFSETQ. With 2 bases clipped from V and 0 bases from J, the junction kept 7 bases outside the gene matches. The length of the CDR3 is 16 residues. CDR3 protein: CASSFGQGVSSYEQYF. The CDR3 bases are TGCGCCAGCAGCTTTGGACAGGGTGTTAGCTCCTACGAGCAGTACTTC.

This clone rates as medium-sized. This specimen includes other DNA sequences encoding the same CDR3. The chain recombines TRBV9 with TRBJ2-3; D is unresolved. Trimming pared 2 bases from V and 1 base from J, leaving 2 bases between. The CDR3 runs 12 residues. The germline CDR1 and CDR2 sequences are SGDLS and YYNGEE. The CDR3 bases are TGTGCCAGCAGCGTCGGCACAGATACGCAGTATTTT. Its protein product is CASSVGTDTQYF.

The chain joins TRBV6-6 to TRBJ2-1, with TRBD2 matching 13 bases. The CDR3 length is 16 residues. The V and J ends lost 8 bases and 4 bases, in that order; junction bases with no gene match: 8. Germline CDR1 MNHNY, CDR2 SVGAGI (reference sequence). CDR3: CASGLGLAGPYNEQFF. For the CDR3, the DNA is TGTGCCAGCGGGTTGGGACTAGCGGGACCGTACAATGAGCAGTTCTTC.

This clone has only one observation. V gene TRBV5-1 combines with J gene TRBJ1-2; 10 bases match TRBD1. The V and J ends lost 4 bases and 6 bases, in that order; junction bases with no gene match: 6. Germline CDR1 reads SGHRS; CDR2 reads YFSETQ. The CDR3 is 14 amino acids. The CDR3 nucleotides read TGCGCCAGCAGCCCGGGACAGGGGTTCGATGGCTACACCTTC. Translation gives CASSPGQGFDGYTF.

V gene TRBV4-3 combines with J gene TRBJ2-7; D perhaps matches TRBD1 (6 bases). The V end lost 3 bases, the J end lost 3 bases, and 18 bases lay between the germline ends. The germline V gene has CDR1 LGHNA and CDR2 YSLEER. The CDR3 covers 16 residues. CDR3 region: CASSQLVRDRLYEQYF. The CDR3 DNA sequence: TGCGCCAGCAGCCAGCTTGTTCGTGACAGGCTCTACGAGCAGTACTTC.

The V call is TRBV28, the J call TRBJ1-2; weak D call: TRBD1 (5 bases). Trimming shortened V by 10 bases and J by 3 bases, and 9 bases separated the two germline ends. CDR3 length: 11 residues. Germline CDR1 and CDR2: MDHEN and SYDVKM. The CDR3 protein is CATGTHYGYTF. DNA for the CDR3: TGTGCCACCGGGACTCACTATGGCTACACCTTC.

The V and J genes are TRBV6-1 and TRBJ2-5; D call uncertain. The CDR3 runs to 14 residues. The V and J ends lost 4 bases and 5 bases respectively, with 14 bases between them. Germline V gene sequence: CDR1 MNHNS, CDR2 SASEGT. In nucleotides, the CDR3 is TGTGCCAGCAGTGGGTGGACGTTAGGGGAGACCCAGTACTTC. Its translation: CASSGWTLGETQYF.

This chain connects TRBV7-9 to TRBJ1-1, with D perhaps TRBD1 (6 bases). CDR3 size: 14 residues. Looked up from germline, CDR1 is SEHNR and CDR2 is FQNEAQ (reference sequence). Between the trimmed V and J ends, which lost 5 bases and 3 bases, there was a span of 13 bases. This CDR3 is CASSDRGSYTEAFF. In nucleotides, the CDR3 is TGTGCCAGCAGCGATAGGGGGTCGTACACTGAAGCTTTCTTT.

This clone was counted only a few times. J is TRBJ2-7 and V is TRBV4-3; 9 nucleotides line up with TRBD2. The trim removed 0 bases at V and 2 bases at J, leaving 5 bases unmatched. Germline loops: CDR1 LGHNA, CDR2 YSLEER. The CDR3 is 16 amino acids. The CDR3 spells CASSQDRIAGAYEQYF. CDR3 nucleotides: TGCGCCAGCAGCCAAGATCGGATAGCGGGAGCCTACGAGCAGTACTTC.

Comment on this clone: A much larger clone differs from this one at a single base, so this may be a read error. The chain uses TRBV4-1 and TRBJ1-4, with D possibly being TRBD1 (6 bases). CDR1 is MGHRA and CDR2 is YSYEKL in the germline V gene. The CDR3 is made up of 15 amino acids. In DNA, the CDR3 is TGCGCCAGCATCCAAGGGGGGATGCTGAACGAAAAACTGTTTTTT. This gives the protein CASIQGGMLNEKLFF.

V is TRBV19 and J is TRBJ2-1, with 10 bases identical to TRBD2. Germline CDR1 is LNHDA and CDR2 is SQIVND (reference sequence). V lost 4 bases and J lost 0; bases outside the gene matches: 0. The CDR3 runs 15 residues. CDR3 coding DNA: TGTGCCAGTAGTACTAGCGGGAGCTCCTACAATGAGCAGTTCTTC. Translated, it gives CASSTSGSSYNEQFF.

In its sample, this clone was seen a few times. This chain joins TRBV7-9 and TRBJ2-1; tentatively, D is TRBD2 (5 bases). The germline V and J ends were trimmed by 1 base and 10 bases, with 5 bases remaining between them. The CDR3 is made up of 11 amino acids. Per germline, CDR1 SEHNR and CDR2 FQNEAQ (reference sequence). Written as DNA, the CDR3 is TGTGCCAGCAGCTTAGAGCGGGAGCAGTTCTTC. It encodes CASSLEREQFF.

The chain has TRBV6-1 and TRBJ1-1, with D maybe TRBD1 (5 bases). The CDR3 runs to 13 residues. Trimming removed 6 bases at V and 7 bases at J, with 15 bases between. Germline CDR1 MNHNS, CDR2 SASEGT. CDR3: CASSQGTELEAFF. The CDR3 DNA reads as TGTGCCAGCAGCCAAGGGACCGAACTTGAAGCTTTCTTT.

The CDR3 region is CSSRSRRETQYF. The CDR3, as DNA: TGCAGCTCCCGCAGTCGCCGGGAGACCCAGTACTTC. The chain is built from TRBV29-1 and TRBJ2-5, with no clear D. Trimming pared 8 bases from V and 5 bases from J, leaving 15 bases between. The germline V gene has CDR1 SQVTM and CDR2 ANQGSEA. This CDR3 has 12 amino acids.

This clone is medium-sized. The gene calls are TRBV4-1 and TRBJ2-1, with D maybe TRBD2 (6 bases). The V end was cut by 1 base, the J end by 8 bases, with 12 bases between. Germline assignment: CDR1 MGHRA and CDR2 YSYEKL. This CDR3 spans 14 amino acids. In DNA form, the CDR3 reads TGCGCCAGCAGCCAAGTTATCGGGGGATATGAGCAGTTCTTC. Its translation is CASSQVIGGYEQFF.

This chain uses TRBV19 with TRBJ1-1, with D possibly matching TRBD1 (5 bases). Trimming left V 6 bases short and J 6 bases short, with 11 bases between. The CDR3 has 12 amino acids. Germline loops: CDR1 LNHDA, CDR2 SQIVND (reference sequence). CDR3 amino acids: CASSSGWSEAFF. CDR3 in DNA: TGTGCCAGTAGCTCAGGGTGGTCTGAAGCTTTCTTT.

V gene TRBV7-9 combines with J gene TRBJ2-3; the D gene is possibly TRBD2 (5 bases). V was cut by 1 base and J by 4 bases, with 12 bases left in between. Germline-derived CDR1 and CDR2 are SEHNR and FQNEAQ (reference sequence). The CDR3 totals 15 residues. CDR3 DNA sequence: TGTGCCAGCAGCTTAGAGGCGGGCATCGCAGATACGCAGTATTTT. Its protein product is CASSLEAGIADTQYF.

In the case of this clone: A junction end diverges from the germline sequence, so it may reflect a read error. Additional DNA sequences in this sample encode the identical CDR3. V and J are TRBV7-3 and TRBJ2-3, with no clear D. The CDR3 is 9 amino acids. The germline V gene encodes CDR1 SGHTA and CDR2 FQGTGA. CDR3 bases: TGCGCGCCCGCAGATACGCAGTACTTT. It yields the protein CAPADTQYF.

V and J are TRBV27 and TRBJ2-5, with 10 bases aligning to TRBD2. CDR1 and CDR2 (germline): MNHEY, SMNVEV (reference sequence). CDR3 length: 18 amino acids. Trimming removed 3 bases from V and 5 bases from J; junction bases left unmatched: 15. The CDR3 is CASSLRGLAGVDWETQYF. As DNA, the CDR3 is TGTGCCAGCAGTTTGCGGGGGCTAGCGGGAGTGGATTGGGAGACCCAGTACTTC.

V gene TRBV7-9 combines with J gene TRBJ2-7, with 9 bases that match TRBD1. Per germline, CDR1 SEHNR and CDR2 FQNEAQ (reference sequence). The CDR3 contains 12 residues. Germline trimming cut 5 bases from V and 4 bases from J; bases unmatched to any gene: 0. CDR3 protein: CASSGQGYEQYF. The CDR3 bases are TGTGCCAGCAGCGGACAGGGGTACGAGCAGTACTTC. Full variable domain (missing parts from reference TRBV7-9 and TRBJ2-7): DTGVSQNPRHKITKRGQNVTFRCDPISEHNRLYWYRQTLGQGPEFLTYFQNEAQLEKSRLLSDRFSAERPKGSFSTLEIQRTEQGDSAMYLCASSGQGYEQYFGPGTRLTVT.

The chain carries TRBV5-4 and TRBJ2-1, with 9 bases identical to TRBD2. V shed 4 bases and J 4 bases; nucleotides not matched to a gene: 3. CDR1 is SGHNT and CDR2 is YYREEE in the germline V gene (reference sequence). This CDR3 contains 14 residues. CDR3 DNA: TGTGCCAGCAGCCAAGGACTAGCGTACAATGAGCAGTTCTTC. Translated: CASSQGLAYNEQFF.

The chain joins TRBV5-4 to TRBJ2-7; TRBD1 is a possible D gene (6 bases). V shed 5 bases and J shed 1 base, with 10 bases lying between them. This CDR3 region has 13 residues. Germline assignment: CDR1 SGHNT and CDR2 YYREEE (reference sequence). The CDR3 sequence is CASRPRGSYEQYF. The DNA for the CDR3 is TGTGCCAGCAGACCGAGGGGGTCCTACGAGCAGTACTTC.

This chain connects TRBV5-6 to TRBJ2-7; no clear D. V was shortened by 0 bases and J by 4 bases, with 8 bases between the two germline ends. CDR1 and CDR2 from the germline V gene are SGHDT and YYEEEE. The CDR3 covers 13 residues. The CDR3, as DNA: TGTGCCAGCAGCTTGGGATCTGGGTACGAGCAGTACTTC. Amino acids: CASSLGSGYEQYF.

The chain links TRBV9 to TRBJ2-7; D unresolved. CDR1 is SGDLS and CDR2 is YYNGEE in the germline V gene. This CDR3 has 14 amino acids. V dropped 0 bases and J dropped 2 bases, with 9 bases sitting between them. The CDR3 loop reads CASSVAPGAYEQYF. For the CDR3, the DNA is TGTGCCAGCAGCGTAGCGCCAGGAGCCTACGAGCAGTACTTC.

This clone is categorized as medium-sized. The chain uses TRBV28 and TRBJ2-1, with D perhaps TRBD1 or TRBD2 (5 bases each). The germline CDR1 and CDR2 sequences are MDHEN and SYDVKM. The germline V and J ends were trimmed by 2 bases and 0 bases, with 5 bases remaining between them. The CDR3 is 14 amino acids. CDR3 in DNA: TGTGCCAGCAGTTTAGGGGGCTCCTACAATGAGCAGTTCTTC. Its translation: CASSLGGSYNEQFF.

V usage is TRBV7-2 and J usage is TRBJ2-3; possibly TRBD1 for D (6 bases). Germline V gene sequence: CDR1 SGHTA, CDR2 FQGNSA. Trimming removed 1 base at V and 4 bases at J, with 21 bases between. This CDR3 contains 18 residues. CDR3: CASSLGVWLLGGSDTQYF. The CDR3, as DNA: TGTGCCAGCAGCTTAGGGGTCTGGCTGCTAGGGGGATCAGATACGCAGTATTTT.

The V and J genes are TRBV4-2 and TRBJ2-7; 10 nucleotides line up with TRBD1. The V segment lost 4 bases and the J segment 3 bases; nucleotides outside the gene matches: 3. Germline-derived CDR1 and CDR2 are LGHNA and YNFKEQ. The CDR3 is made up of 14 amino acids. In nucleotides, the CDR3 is TGTGCCAGCAGCCCGGGACAGGGGATCTACGAGCAGTACTTC. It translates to CASSPGQGIYEQYF.

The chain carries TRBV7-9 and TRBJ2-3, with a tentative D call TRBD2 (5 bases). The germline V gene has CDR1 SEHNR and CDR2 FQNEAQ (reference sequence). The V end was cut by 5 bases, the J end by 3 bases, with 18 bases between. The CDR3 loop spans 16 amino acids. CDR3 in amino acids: CASSPRRGGWTDTQYF. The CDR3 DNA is TGTGCCAGCAGCCCCCGACGGGGTGGGTGGACAGATACGCAGTATTTT.

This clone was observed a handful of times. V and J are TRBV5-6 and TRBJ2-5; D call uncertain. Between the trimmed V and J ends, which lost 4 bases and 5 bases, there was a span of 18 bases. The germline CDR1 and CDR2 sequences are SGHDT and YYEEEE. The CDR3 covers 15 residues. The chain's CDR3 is CASSLEPVLFETQYF. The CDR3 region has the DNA TGTGCCAGCAGCCTGGAACCCGTCTTATTCGAGACCCAGTACTTC.

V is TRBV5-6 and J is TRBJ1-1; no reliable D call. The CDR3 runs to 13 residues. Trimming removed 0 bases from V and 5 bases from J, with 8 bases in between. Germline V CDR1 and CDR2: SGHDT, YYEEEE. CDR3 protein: CASSLARWTEAFF. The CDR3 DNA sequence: TGTGCCAGCAGCTTGGCGCGTTGGACTGAAGCTTTCTTT. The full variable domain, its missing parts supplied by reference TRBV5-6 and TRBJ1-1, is DAGVTQSPTHLIKTRGQQVTLRCSPKSGHDTVSWYQQALGQGPQFIFQYYEEEERQRGNFPDRFSGHQFPNYSSELNVNALLLGDSALYLCASSLARWTEAFFGQGTRLTVV.

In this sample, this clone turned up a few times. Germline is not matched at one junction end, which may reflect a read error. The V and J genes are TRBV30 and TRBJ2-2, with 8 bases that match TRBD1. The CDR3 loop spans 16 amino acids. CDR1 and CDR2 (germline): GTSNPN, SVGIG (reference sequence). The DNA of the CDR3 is TGTGCCTGGAGTCTCGGACAGGGAACAACACACCGGGGAGCTGTTTTT. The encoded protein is CAWSLGQGTTHRGAVF.

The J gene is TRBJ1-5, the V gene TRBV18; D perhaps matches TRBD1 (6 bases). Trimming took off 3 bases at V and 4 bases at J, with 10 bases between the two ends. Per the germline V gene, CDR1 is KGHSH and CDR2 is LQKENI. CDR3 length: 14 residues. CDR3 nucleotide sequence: TGTGCCAGCTCACCCGACAGGACTAATCAGCCCCAGCATTTT. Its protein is CASSPDRTNQPQHF. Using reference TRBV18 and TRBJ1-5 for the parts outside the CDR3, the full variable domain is NAGVMQNPRHLVRRRGQEARLRCSPMKGHSHVYWYRQLPEEGLKFMVYLQKENIIDESGMPKERFSAEFPKEGPSILRIQQVVRGDSAAYFCASSPDRTNQPQHFGDGTRLSIL.